This entry lists 25 T cell receptor beta chains sequenced from one sample in a study of blood T cells in healthy people across ages. A second about 6 to 12 cycle PCR used barcoded and J-beta primers. TCRdb used MiXCR to reprocess the 5' RACE reads, holding one entry per CDR3 protein. The sample has about 2 million distinct CDR3 sequences; 49% are singletons. The source material was blood. The receptors shown here come from a woman in her 40s in good health.

The chain couples TRBV5-6 to TRBJ2-7; D ambiguous. The CDR3 contains 14 residues. From germline, CDR1 is SGHDT and CDR2 YYEEEE. Trimming removed 0 bases at V and 2 bases at J, with 9 bases between. CDR3 loop: CASSLAQPPYEQYF. The DNA of the CDR3 is TGTGCCAGCAGCTTGGCACAGCCACCCTACGAGCAGTACTTC.

In its sample, this clonotype was seen a few times. This chain connects TRBV4-1 to TRBJ1-2; 9 nucleotides line up with TRBD1. CDR1 MGHRA and CDR2 YSYEKL come from the germline V gene. CDR3 length: 15 residues. Trimming took 4 bases from V and 6 from J; bases not matched to a gene: 9. CDR3 amino acids: CASSPTDRGLDGYTF. CDR3 bases: TGCGCCAGCAGCCCCACCGACAGGGGGTTGGATGGCTACACCTTC.

V usage is TRBV7-2 and J usage is TRBJ2-1; weak D call: TRBD2 (6 bases). The germline CDR1 and CDR2 sequences are SGHTA and FQGNSA. Trimming took 3 bases from V and 5 from J, leaving 14 bases between them. This CDR3 contains 15 residues. Here the CDR3 reads CASSFGGAGNNEQFF. The CDR3 nucleotides are TGTGCCAGCAGCTTTGGCGGGGCGGGAAACAATGAGCAGTTCTTC.

The J gene is TRBJ2-3, the V gene TRBV21-1. TRBV21-1 is a known pseudogene. This CDR3 region has 17 residues. CDR3 nucleotide sequence: TGTGCCAGCAGCAAAGGGGTGGACCTGTGCGTAACAGATACGCAGTATTTT. Residues: CASSKGVDLCVTDTQYF.

The J gene is TRBJ2-1, the V gene TRBV24-1, with D perhaps matching TRBD1 (7 bases). The J call is uncertain, as TRBJ2-7 better fits the DNA end. CDR3 length equals 16 residues. Germline CDR1 and CDR2: KGHDR and SFDVKD. CDR3: CATSDLQGGSYNEQYF. CDR3 DNA sequence: TGTGCCACCAGTGATTTGCAGGGGGGCTCCTACAATGAGCAGTACTTC.

The chain uses TRBV3-1 and TRBJ1-2; tentative D call: TRBD1 (5 bases). This CDR3 is built from 13 residues. Germline CDR1 LGHDT, CDR2 YNNKEL (reference sequence). V lost 2 bases and J lost 8, with 12 bases in between. In nucleotides, the CDR3 is TGTGCCAGCAGCCAAACAGGCATAGGAGGCTACACCTTC. The encoded protein is CASSQTGIGGYTF.

The chain carries TRBV27 and TRBJ1-6, with D tentatively TRBD1 (6 bases). Germline CDR1 MNHEY, CDR2 SMNVEV (reference sequence). The CDR3 spans 15 residues. Trimming removed 4 bases at V and 10 bases at J, with 17 bases between. CDR3 residues: CASSSIVGGGSPLHF. CDR3 DNA: TGTGCCAGCAGTTCAATAGTAGGGGGTGGGTCACCCCTCCACTTT.

The rearrangement uses TRBV7-2 and TRBJ2-1; 11 nucleotides line up with TRBD1. The CDR3 sequence is 15 residues long. Trimming cost V 3 bases and J 8 bases; bases outside gene matches: 6. Germline CDR1 SGHTA, CDR2 FQGNSA. CDR3: CASSFGQGASYEQFF. The DNA for the CDR3 is TGTGCCAGCAGCTTCGGACAGGGGGCATCATATGAGCAGTTCTTC.

V is TRBV6-5 and J is TRBJ2-5; TRBD2 agrees at 7 bases. Germline CDR1 is MNHEY and CDR2 is SVGAGI. V lost 0 bases, J lost 3 bases, and 10 bases stayed unmatched. The CDR3 is 17 residues long. CDR3 nucleotides: TGTGCCAGCAGTTACTCGTTTGGATCGGGGAGGGAAGAGACCCAGTACTTC. Its translation is CASSYSFGSGREETQYF.

There are a few counts of this clonotype. The J gene is TRBJ2-5, the V gene TRBV11-2; 13 positions agree with TRBD2. The CDR3 is 23 residues long. Germline CDR1 and CDR2: SGHAT and FQNNGV. The V gene end was trimmed by 2 bases and the J gene end by 2 bases; junction bases not matched to a gene: 23. The CDR3 DNA reads as TGTGCCAGCAGCTTAATAAGAACTTTCGGGCCCCTGACTAGCGGGGGGCCTCAAGAGACCCAGTACTTC. Protein sequence: CASSLIRTFGPLTSGGPQETQYF.

This clonotype has a handful of counts. The CDR3 DNA is TGTGCCATCAGTTCGACAGCTACGAGCTCCTACGAGCAGTACTTC. This sequence encodes CAISSTATSSYEQYF. The V call is TRBV10-3, the J call TRBJ2-7, with a tentative D call TRBD1 (5 bases). Germline CDR1 ENHRY, CDR2 SYGVKD. Trimming shortened V by 5 bases and J by 0 bases, and 14 bases separated the two germline ends. This CDR3 has 15 residues.

This clonotype turned up a few times. V is TRBV7-2 and J is TRBJ2-4; no firm D call. The CDR3 consists of 15 residues. Germline lookup yields CDR1 SGHTA and CDR2 FQGNSA. V lost 1 base and J lost 4, with 11 bases in between. The CDR3 sequence: CASSLGRNSKNIQYF. The CDR3 nucleotides read TGTGCCAGCAGCTTAGGAAGGAACAGTAAAAACATTCAGTACTTC.

This clonotype appeared once. The CDR3 DNA sequence: TGTGCCAGCAGACCCGGGGGGGGCAGGAATGAGCAGTACTTC. It translates to CASRPGGGRNEQYF. The chain employs TRBV6-5 and TRBJ2-1; 8 bases line up with TRBD2. Matching the DNA end better, TRBJ2-7 makes the J call doubtful. CDR1 is MNHEY, CDR2 SVGAGI, per germline. The CDR3 is 14 residues long.

This clonotype came up once. The J gene is TRBJ1-1, the V gene TRBV4-3; D may be TRBD1 (5 bases). The V end was cut by 0 bases, the J end by 1 base, with 18 bases between. The CDR3 totals 18 residues. The germline V gene encodes CDR1 LGHNA and CDR2 YSLEER. DNA of the CDR3: TGCGCCAGCAGCCAAGATATAGGGGAATTAGAACAGAACACTGAAGCTTTCTTT. Protein sequence: CASSQDIGELEQNTEAFF.

The chain links TRBV13 to TRBJ2-7, with D perhaps TRBD1 (6 bases). Trimming shortened V by 4 bases and J by 3 bases, and 10 bases separated the two germline ends. This CDR3 is built from 13 residues. CDR1 PRHDT and CDR2 FYEKMQ come from the germline V gene (reference sequence). CDR3 bases: TGTGCCAGCAGCTCCTACAGGGACTACGAGCAGTACTTC. Its translation: CASSSYRDYEQYF. Full variable domain (rest looked up from reference TRBV13 and TRBJ2-7): AAGVIQSPRHLIKEKRETATLKCYPIPRHDTVYWYQQGPGQDPQFLISFYEKMQSDKGSIPDRFSAQQFSDYHSELNMSSLELGDSALYFCASSSYRDYEQYFGPGTRLTVT.

The rearrangement links TRBV4-1 to TRBJ2-7; 7 bases map to TRBD1. The DNA end lines up better with TRBJ2-5; the J call may be wrong. The CDR3 extends over 16 amino acids. Germline CDR1 is MGHRA and CDR2 is YSYEKL. The CDR3 DNA follows: TGCGCCAGCAGCCAAGGCGGACAGGCGGGCTGGGAGACCCAGTACTTC. It encodes CASSQGGQAGWETQYF.

V gene TRBV7-2 combines with J gene TRBJ2-7; a possible D gene is TRBD2 (5 bases). V was cut by 1 base and J by 3 bases, with 19 bases left in between. The CDR3 consists of 17 residues. In germline, CDR1 is SGHTA, CDR2 FQGNSA. As DNA, the CDR3 is TGTGCCAGCAGCTTAGTTGGGATAGGGTCCGCGGGCTACGAGCAGTACTTC. Its protein product is CASSLVGIGSAGYEQYF.

The rearrangement joins TRBV6-2 or TRBV6-3 to TRBJ2-7; TRBD1 or TRBD2 may be the D gene (6 bases each). This CDR3 is 13 amino acids long. V was shortened by 3 bases and J by 5 bases, with 11 bases between the two germline ends. The V gene's germline CDR1 is MNHEY and CDR2 SVGEGT. The CDR3 loop is CASSYMGGHEQYF. CDR3 DNA: TGTGCCAGCAGTTATATGGGGGGCCACGAGCAGTACTTC.

A word on this clonotype: A read error may be the cause here, since a much bigger clone is one base away. The chain couples TRBV10-3 to TRBJ2-7; D gene ambiguous. Trimming removed 6 bases at V and 3 bases at J, with 6 bases between. The CDR3 runs to 11 residues. Germline CDR1 ENHRY, CDR2 SYGVKD. Here the CDR3 DNA reads TGTGCCATCAGCCGAAACTACGAGCAGTACTTC. Its protein product is CAISRNYEQYF.

This clonotype was seen more than once but under ten times. This chain joins TRBV7-9 and TRBJ2-5, with 9 nucleotides matching TRBD1. The CDR3 runs to 16 residues. Germline CDR1 SEHNR, CDR2 FQNEAQ (reference sequence). Unmatched junction bases numbered 7, after V lost 4 bases and J lost 1 base. The CDR3 DNA reads as TGTGCCAGCAGCTATCGGGGACAGGGTTTCCAAGAGACCCAGTACTTC. Protein product: CASSYRGQGFQETQYF.

This clonotype came up a few times. The rearrangement links TRBV20-1 to TRBJ2-4, with 9 bases identical to TRBD1. The length of the CDR3 is 15 residues. With V trimmed by 5 bases and J by 1 base, 6 bases remained unmatched. Germline V lookup: CDR1 DFQATT, CDR2 SNEGSKA (reference sequence). The CDR3 DNA reads TGCAGTGCTCATACAGGGGGCTCGGCCAAAAACATTCAGTACTTC. It is translated as CSAHTGGSAKNIQYF.

The rearrangement uses TRBV5-5 and TRBJ2-3; the D is unclear. The germline V gene encodes CDR1 SGHKS and CDR2 YYEKEE (reference sequence). V gave up 2 bases and J gave up 2 bases, with 9 bases separating them. CDR3 length: 14 amino acids. The CDR3 here is CASSFSPNTDTQYF. The CDR3 DNA sequence: TGTGCCAGCAGCTTCTCTCCTAACACAGATACGCAGTATTTT.

The chain employs TRBV6-5 and TRBJ2-7; a possible D gene is TRBD2 (5 bases). The CDR3 sequence is 16 residues long. V was shortened by 0 bases and J by 2 bases, with 14 bases between the two germline ends. Germline assignment: CDR1 MNHEY and CDR2 SVGAGI. The CDR3 DNA reads TGTGCCAGCAGTTACTCGAGGGCAGGTTCAACCTACGAGCAGTACTTC. It translates to CASSYSRAGSTYEQYF.

This clonotype has only a few counts. The rearrangement links TRBV25-1 to TRBJ1-2; possibly TRBD1 for D (5 bases). Germline CDR1 is MGHDK and CDR2 is SYGVNS. With 6 bases removed from V and 1 base from J, the gap between germline ends came to 15 bases. The length of the CDR3 is 15 residues. The CDR3 DNA reads as TGTGCCAGCAGCCGAGGCCGGGACGATAACTATGGCTACACCTTC. Its protein product is CASSRGRDDNYGYTF.

Only a few counts were recorded for this clonotype. The chain combines TRBV11-1 with TRBJ2-7; 13 bases fit TRBD2. The CDR3 runs to 13 residues. Looked up from germline, CDR1 is SGHAT and CDR2 is FQDESV (reference sequence). V lost 5 bases and J lost 10; bases outside the gene matches: 5. As DNA, the CDR3 is TGTGCCAGCAGCCCTGGACTAGCGGGGGACCAGTACTTC. Translation: CASSPGLAGDQYF.